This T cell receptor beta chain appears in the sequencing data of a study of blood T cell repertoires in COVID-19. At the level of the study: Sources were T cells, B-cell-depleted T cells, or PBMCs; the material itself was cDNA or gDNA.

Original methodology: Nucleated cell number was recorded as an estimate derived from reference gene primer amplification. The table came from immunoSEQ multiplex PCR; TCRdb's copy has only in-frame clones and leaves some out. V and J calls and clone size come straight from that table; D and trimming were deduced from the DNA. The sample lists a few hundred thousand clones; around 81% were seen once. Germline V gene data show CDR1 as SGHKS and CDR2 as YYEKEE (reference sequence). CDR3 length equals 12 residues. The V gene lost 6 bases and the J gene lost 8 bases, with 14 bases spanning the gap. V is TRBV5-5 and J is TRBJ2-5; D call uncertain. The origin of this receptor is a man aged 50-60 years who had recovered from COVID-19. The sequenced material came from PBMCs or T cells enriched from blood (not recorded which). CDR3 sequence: CASKLRMDTQYF. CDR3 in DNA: TGTGCCAGCAAGTTGAGGATGGATACCCAGTACTTC.